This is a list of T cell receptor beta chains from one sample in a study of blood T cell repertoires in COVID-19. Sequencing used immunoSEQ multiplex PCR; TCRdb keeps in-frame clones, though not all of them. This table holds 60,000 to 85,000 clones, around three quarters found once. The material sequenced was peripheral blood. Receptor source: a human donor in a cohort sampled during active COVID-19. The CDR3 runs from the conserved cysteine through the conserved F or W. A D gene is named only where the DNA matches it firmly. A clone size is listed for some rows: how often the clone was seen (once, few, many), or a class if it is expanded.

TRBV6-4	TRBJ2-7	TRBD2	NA	CASSDSTSGSYEQYF	TGTGCCAGCAGTGACTCGACTAGCGGGAGCTACGAGCAGTACTTC
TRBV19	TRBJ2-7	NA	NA	CASRGLGVEQYF	TGTGCCAGTAGGGGGCTAGGCGTTGAGCAGTACTTC
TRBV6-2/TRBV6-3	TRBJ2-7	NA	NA	CASSALGAPPYEQYF	TGTGCCAGCAGTGCTCTGGGGGCCCCACCCTACGAGCAGTACTTC
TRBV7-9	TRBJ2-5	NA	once	CASSPGSVGETQYF	TGTGCCAGCAGCCCCGGGTCTGTCGGAGAGACCCAGTACTTC
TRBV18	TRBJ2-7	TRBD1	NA	CASSPRGTARYEQYF	TGTGCCAGCTCACCAAGGGGGACAGCCCGCTACGAGCAGTACTTC
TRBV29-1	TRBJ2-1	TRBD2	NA	CSAKTSGDYNEQFF	TGCAGCGCTAAGACTAGCGGGGACTACAATGAGCAGTTCTTC
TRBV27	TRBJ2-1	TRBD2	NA	CASSLGLAGGLYNEQFF	TGTGCCAGCAGTTTGGGACTAGCGGGAGGGCTTTACAATGAGCAGTTCTTC
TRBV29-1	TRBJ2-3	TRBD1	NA	CSAGQGSTDTQYF	TGCAGCGCCGGACAGGGGAGCACAGATACGCAGTATTTT
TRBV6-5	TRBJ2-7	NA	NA	CASSTRFEQYF	TGTGCCAGCAGCACTAGGTTCGAGCAGTACTTC
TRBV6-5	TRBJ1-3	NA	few	CASSYDGGNSGNTIYF	TGTGCCAGCAGTTATGACGGCGGGAACTCTGGAAACACCATATATTTT
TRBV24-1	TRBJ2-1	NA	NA	CATSDLSGSSYNEQFF	TGTGCCACCAGTGATTTGTCGGGATCTTCCTACAATGAGCAGTTCTTC
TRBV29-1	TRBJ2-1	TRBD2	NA	CSVTGRGAYNEQFF	TGCAGCGTTACCGGTCGGGGGGCCTACAATGAGCAGTTCTTC
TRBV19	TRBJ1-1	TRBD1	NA	CASSKGQGWPEAFF	TGTGCCAGTAGTAAGGGACAGGGGTGGCCTGAAGCTTTCTTT
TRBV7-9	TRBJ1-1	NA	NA	CASRETGGTEAFF	TGTGCCAGCAGAGAGACAGGCGGCACTGAAGCTTTCTTT
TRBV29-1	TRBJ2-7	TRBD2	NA	CSVEASGNNQYF	TGCAGCGTTGAAGCTAGCGGGAATAACCAGTACTTC
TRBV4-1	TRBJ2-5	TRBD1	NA	CASSQTTGAGMETQYF	TGCGCCAGCAGCCAAACAACAGGGGCCGGGATGGAGACCCAGTACTTC
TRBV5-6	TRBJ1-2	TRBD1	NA	CASSRGTGGLSGYTF	TGTGCCAGCAGCCGGGGGACAGGGGGTTTGAGTGGCTACACCTTC
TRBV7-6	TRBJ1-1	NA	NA	CASSPRGGSEAFF	TGTGCCAGCAGCCCAAGGGGGGGATCTGAAGCTTTCTTT
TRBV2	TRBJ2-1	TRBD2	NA	CASQTERESYNEQFF	TGTGCCAGCCAAACCGAGCGGGAGAGCTACAATGAGCAGTTCTTC
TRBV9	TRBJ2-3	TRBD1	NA	CASSASGTGTDTQYF	TGTGCCAGCAGCGCCTCCGGGACAGGCACAGATACGCAGTATTTT
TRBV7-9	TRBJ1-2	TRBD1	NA	CASSPGTGGGLDYGYTF	TGTGCCAGCAGCCCAGGGACAGGGGGCGGTCTAGACTATGGCTACACCTTC
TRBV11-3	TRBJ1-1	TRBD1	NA	CASSLDGRGGHTEAFF	TGTGCCAGCAGCTTAGACGGGCGAGGGGGCCACACTGAAGCTTTCTTT
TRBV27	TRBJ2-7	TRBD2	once	CASSFPAGGHIEQYF	TGTGCCAGCAGTTTTCCAGCGGGAGGGCATATCGAGCAGTACTTC
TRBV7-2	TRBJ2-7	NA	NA	CASSLGDSSSYEQYF	TGTGCCAGCAGCTTAGGTGACAGCAGCTCCTACGAGCAGTACTTC
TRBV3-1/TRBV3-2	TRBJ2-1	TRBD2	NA	CASSHRTSGRPSSYNEQFF	TGTGCCAGCAGCCACCGGACTAGCGGGAGGCCCAGCTCCTACAATGAGCAGTTCTTC
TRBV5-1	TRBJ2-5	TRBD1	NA	CASSLRTGGQETQYF	TGCGCCAGCAGCCTTCGGACAGGGGGCCAAGAGACCCAGTACTTC
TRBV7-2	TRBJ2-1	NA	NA	CASSFYEDEQFF	TGTGCCAGCAGCTTTTACGAGGATGAGCAGTTCTTC
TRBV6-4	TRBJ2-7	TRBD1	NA	CASSAPFGQGFYEQYF	TGTGCCAGCAGTGCCCCATTCGGACAGGGTTTCTACGAGCAGTACTTC
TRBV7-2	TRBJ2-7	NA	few	CASSLEAEDEQYF	TGTGCCAGCAGCTTAGAGGCGGAGGACGAGCAGTACTTC
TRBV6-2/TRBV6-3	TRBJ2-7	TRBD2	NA	CASIPSGLAGFRDEQYF	TGTGCCAGCATCCCCTCCGGGCTAGCGGGCTTTCGGGACGAGCAGTACTTC
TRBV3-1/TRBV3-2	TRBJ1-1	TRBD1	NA	CASSPEVRGQVAFF	TGTGCCAGCAGCCCTGAGGTCAGGGGGCAGGTAGCTTTCTTT
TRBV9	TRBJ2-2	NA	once	CASKIGSGSEHTGELFF	TGTGCCAGCAAAATAGGGAGTGGGAGCGAGCACACCGGGGAGCTGTTTTTT
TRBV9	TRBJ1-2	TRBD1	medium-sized	CASSVEAGGYYGYTF	TGTGCCAGCAGCGTAGAGGCAGGGGGCTACTATGGCTACACCTTC
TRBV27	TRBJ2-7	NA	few	CASSFRDTSYEQYF	TGTGCCAGCAGTTTTCGGGACACTTCCTACGAGCAGTACTTC
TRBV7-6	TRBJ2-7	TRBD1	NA	CASSLVRVGTGGEQYF	TGTGCCAGCAGCTTAGTAAGGGTAGGGACAGGAGGTGAGCAGTACTTC
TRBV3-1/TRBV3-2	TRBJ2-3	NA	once	CASSQILDTDTQYF	TGTGCCAGCAGCCAAATACTAGACACAGATACGCAGTATTTT
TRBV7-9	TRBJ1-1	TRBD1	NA	CASRSGTGGIRTEAFF	TGTGCCAGCAGATCCGGGACAGGGGGAATAAGGACTGAAGCTTTCTTT
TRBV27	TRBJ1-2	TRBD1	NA	CASSLRSTGGSYGYTF	TGTGCCAGCAGTTTACGATCGACAGGGGGGAGCTATGGCTACACCTTC
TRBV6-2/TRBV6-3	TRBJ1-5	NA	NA	CASSYHSNQPQHF	TGTGCCAGCAGTTACCATAGCAATCAGCCCCAGCATTTT
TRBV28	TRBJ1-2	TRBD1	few	CASFTLGQNYGYTF	TGTGCCAGCTTCACCCTGGGACAGAACTATGGCTACACCTTC
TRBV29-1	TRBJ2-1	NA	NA	CSVEGQRVGEQFF	TGCAGCGTTGAAGGTCAGCGGGTTGGCGAGCAGTTCTTC
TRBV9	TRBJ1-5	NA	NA	CASSPGRREQPQHF	TGTGCCAGCAGCCCGGGACGGAGGGAGCAGCCCCAGCATTTT
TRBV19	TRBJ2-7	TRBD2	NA	CASTLTGTSGIPYEQYF	TGTGCCAGTACTCTAACCGGGACTAGCGGGATCCCCTACGAGCAGTACTTC
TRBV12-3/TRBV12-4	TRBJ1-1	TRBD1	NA	CASSLATGVEAFF	TGTGCCAGCAGTTTAGCGACAGGGGTTGAAGCTTTCTTT
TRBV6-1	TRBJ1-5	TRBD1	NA	CASSVRDRDYNQPQHF	TGTGCCAGCAGTGTCCGGGACAGGGATTACAATCAGCCCCAGCATTTT